This record looks at one TCR beta chain sequence and its context. What it recognizes is unknown. Profiled with immunoSEQ multiplex PCR; TCRdb holds only in-frame clones, not every one. The sample has approximately 110,000 clones, 92% seen once; the top ten hold 1% to 1.5%. This specimen belongs to a study of T cell responses to AZD1222 COVID-19 vaccine. Study-level findings and limits: Vaccine-related CD4 TCRs covered spike, predominating at 160-218 and 743-854. The study found Spike-specific TCR breadth and depth rose after two AZD1222 doses. Of the AZD1222 recipients, only 5 to 7 were seropositive at baseline. There were mostly white British donors and more females than males, and clonal diversity was possibly underestimated.

CDR1 and CDR2 from the germline V gene are SNHLY and FYNNEI. Trimming stripped 8 bases from V and 2 bases from J, with 10 bases between. This CDR3 comprises 13 residues. This material consisted of peripheral blood, taken on day 0 of AZD1222 vaccination. The chain has TRBV2 and TRBJ1-5; D is perhaps TRBD1 (5 bases). The sequence was collected from an adult in good health. CDR3 coding DNA: TGTGCCAGCGTCCGGGACGGCAATCAGCCCCAGCATTTT. It codes for CASVRDGNQPQHF.